This record covers a single TCR beta chain. The specificity of this receptor is unknown. No quality values exist for individual bases; no much larger clone is one base distant. The junction carries 9 bases between V and J, which are trimmed by 0 bases and 1 base respectively. The CDR3 goes from the cysteine to the phenylalanine over 15 residues. Kept here is only the CDR3 DNA, which spans 45 bases and is read in frame from base 1. Per the germline V gene (reference sequence), LGHDT is the CDR1 and YNNKEL is the CDR2. The data are from a study of T cells in Graves' hyperthyroidism and ophthalmopathy (dated by TCRdb to about 2019). Regarding the research as a whole: Peripheral blood samples were taken at the time of initial diagnosis, prior to any treatment. Thyroid tissue and blood T-cell repertoires from six or seven Graves' hyperthyroidism patients were also compared in the study. For training and testing, the 110 or so patients in the discovery cohort were randomly divided in a 7:3 ratio. A discovery cohort of around 100 patients, about 40 with Graves' ophthalmopathy and approximately 57 with stable Graves' hyperthyroidism, was used to find distinguishing TCR V-J signatures. The paper reports TCR Vbeta CDR3 sequencing of over 120 peripheral blood samples: approximately 41 ophthalmopathy, roughly 80 hyperthyroidism and about 17 progressor patients. Whether ophthalmopathy could be predicted prospectively was tested in an independent validation cohort made up of roughly 20 hyperthyroidism patients plus 17 patients who later progressed to ophthalmopathy. After sampling, hyperthyroidism patients received methimazole starting at 30 mg daily, and ophthalmopathy patients received high-dose intravenous methylprednisolone. The investigation overall reported the following: Most expanded thyroid clonotypes (frequency above 0.001) were also detected in blood, a finding suggesting that blood repertoires may reflect thyroid immune responses. In validation, the model predicted progression to ophthalmopathy a median of about 6.5 months before onset, with roughly 70% sensitivity and 72.22% specificity. No statistical method was used to set the sample size in advance, and investigators knew the group allocation. In cross-validation, a model built on a 13 V-J signature told ophthalmopathy apart from stable hyperthyroidism with under 90% sensitivity and approximately 81% specificity, and in testing the same model reached 80%/75%.

The TCR beta CDR3 regions were amplified from RNA transcripts. The TCR CDR3 was subjected to a first round of RT-PCR using the HTBI primer set and the Qiagen OneStep RT-PCR kit. A second multiplex PCR round built the libraries, followed by size selection and purification. The libraries were sequenced on an Illumina HiSeq2000 using paired-end 100 bp reads. The authors' pipeline ran thus. SOAPnuke was used to process the raw data, throwing out any read that contained adapters or uncalled bases, had a mean Phred below 15, or lacked an exact constant-primer or identifier match. High-quality paired reads were merged using COPE v1.2.5, and each unique nucleotide sequence was defined as a clonotype. Clonotypes were aligned to IMGT TRBV, TRBD and TRBJ reference segments using MiTCR v1.1. The analysis was restricted to V-J combinations with a frequency above 0.0001, which together covered roughly 99% of the repertoires. The TCS score was defined as F50 (clonal expansion) divided by E x V (chaos), with BLOSUM62-based TCRdist calculated between CDR3 peptides within each V-J. Welch's t-statistics and random forest reduced around 520 V-J features to about 13, which were used in a naive Bayes classifier (R e1071). TCRdb ran its own pipeline on the public reads, namely fastp trimming at Q25 and MiXCR clone calling, and kept in-frame beta chains. Rows are combined by CDR3 protein, so each entry shows the most common genes and DNA. The authors' filters were not applied to this entry. For this sample there are approximately 400,000 distinct CDR3 sequences; approximately 19% appear just once. The ten largest clones capture 3.5% to 4% of the sample.

Stable Graves' hyperthyroidism was defined as the absence of progression to ophthalmopathy over 18 months of follow-up. Hyperthyroidism patients were newly diagnosed, with disease duration under 2 months, and aged 18 to 65 years. The study excluded patients with uncontrolled infections, other autoimmune diseases, pregnancy or lactation. Diagnoses relied on clinical symptoms, serum thyroxine and TRAb, thyroid ultrasound and orbital computed tomography. Ficoll-Paque density gradient centrifugation was used to isolate PBMCs from 8 to 10 ml of fresh peripheral blood. Trizol reagent was used to extract total RNA, and RNA quality was then checked on an Agilent 2100 Bioanalyzer.

The sample comprised blood. The chain is made from TRBV3-1 and TRBJ1-1, with the D gene call left open. The TCR was taken from a woman aged 18-29 years with Graves' hyperthyroidism. In nucleotide form, the sequence is TGTGCCAGCAGCCAAGATGTGGGCACGAACACTGAAGCTTTCTTT. It codes for CASSQDVGTNTEAFF.